This T cell receptor (beta chain) was sequenced in a study of CD8+ T cells in alopecia areata. Study-wide points: Tofacitinib significantly lowered scalp clonality and expanded CD8+ clones among the top 100.

RNA extraction was followed by reverse transcription into cDNA, which acted as the sequencing template. Data came from immunoSEQ multiplex PCR; TCRdb stores just in-frame clones and leaves some out. The table has about 210,000 clones, approximately 72% seen once; the top ten hold more than 1%. As to this clone: As yet, its antigen is unknown.

This CDR3 is built from 13 residues. CDR1 and CDR2 (germline): LGHNT, FRNRAP. Between the trimmed V and J ends, which lost 5 bases and 6 bases, there was a span of 13 bases. As to treatment: oral pan-JAK inhibitor, 5-10 mg twice daily. The TCR comes from a human donor with alopecia areata. The material sequenced was CD4+ T cells sorted from blood, taken between weeks 43 and 45, from a patient treated with tofacitinib. The chain combines TRBV12-5 with TRBJ2-5; the D gene is possibly TRBD2 (5 bases). The CDR3 region is CASGPDGVKTQYF. The CDR3 DNA is TGTGCTAGTGGTCCCGACGGGGTAAAGACCCAGTACTTC.